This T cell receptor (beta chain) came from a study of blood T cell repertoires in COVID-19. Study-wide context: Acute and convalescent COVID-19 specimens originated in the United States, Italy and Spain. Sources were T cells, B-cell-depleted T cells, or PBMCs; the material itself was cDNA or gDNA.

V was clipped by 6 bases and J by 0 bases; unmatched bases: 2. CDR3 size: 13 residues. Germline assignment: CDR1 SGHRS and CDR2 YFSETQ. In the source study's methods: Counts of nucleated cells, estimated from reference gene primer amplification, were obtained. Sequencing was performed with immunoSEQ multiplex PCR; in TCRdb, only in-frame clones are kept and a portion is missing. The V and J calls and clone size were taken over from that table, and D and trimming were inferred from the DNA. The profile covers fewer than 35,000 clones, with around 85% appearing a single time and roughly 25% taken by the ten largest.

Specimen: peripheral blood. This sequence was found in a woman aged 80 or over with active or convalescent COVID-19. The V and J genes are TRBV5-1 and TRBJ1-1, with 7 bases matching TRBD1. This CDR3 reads CASKGQLNTEAFF. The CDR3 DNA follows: TGCGCCAGCAAGGGACAGCTGAACACTGAAGCTTTCTTT.